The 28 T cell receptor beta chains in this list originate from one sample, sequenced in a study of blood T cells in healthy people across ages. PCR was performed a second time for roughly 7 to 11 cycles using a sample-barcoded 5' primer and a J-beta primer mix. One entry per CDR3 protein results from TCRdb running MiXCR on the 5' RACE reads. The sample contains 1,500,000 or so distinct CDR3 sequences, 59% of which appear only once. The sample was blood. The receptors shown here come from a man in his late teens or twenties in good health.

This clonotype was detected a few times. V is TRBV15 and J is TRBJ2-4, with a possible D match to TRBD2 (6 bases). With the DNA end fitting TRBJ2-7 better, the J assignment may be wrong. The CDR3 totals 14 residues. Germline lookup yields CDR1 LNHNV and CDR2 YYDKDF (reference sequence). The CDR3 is CATSRDLSGDEQYF. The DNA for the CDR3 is TGTGCCACCAGCAGAGATCTATCGGGGGACGAGCAGTACTTC.

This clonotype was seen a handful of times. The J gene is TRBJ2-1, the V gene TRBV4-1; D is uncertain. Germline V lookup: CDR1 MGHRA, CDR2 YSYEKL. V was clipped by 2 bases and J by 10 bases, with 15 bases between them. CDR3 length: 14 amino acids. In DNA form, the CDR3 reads TGCGCCAGCAGCCAAAGGGTCGCTGGGCACGAGCAGTTCTTC. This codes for CASSQRVAGHEQFF.

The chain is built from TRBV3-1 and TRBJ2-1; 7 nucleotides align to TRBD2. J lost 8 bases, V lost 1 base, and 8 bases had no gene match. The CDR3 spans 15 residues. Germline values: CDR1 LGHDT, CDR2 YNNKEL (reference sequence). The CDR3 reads CASSQVAGAIDEQFF. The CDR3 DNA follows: TGTGCCAGCAGCCAAGTGGCGGGAGCAATTGATGAGCAGTTCTTC.

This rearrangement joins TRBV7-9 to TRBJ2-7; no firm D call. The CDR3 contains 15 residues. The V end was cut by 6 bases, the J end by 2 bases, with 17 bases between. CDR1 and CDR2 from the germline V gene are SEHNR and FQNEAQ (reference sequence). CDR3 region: CASRPIADPTYEQYF. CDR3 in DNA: TGTGCCAGCAGACCCATTGCGGACCCAACCTACGAGCAGTACTTC.

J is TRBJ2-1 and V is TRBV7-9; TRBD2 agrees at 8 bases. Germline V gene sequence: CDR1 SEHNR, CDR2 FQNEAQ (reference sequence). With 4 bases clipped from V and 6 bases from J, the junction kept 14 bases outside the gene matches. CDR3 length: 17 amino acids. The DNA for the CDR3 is TGTGCCAGCAGCTCGCCCGGGACTAGAGGGGGGTTCAATGAGCAGTTCTTC. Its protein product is CASSSPGTRGGFNEQFF.

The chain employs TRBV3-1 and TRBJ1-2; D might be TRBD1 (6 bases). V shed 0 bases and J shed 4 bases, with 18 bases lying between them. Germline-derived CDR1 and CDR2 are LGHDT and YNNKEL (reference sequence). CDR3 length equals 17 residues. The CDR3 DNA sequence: TGTGCCAGCAGCCAAGATCACCCACAGGGCTTTCTCTATGGCTACACCTTC. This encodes CASSQDHPQGFLYGYTF.

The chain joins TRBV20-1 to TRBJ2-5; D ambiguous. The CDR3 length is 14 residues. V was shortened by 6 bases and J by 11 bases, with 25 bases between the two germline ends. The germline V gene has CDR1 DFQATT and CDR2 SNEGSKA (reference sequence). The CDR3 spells CSALGRRTYNEQYF. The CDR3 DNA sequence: TGCAGTGCCTTAGGACGGAGAACATACAATGAGCAGTACTTC.

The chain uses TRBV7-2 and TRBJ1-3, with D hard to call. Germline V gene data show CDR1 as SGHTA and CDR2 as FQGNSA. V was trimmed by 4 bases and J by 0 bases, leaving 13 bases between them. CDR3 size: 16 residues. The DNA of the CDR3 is TGTGCCAGCAGCTCTCATCCAAGCGCCTCTGGAAACACCATATATTTT. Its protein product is CASSSHPSASGNTIYF.

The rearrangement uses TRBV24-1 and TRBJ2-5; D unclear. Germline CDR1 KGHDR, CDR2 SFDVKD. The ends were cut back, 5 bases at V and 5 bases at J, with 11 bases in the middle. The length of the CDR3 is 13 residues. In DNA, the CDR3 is TGTGCCACCAGTGGCCCCCAAGAGGAGACCCAGTACTTC. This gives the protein CATSGPQEETQYF.

The CDR3 spells CASSTSAYSYNEQFF. CDR3 DNA sequence: TGTGCCAGCAGCACTAGCGCTTACTCCTACAATGAGCAGTTCTTC. This rearrangement joins TRBV7-9 to TRBJ2-1, with 7 bases matching TRBD2. CDR3 size: 15 residues. Trimming cost V 5 bases and J 0 bases; bases outside gene matches: 4. Germline V gene lookup returns CDR1 SEHNR and CDR2 FQNEAQ (reference sequence).

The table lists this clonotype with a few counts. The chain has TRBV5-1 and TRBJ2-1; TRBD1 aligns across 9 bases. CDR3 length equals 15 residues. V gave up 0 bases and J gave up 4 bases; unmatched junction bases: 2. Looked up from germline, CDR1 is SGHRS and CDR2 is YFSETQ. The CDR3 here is CASSLAQGAYNEQFF. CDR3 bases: TGCGCCAGCAGCTTGGCACAGGGGGCTTACAATGAGCAGTTCTTC.

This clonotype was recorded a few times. The CDR3: CSAPYSGYTF. In DNA form, the CDR3 reads TGCAGTGCGCCGTACAGTGGCTACACCTTC. V gene TRBV20-1 combines with J gene TRBJ1-2; no definite D call. The CDR3 runs to 10 residues. Trimming removed 6 bases from V and 7 bases from J, with 9 bases in between. CDR1 DFQATT and CDR2 SNEGSKA come from the germline V gene (reference sequence).

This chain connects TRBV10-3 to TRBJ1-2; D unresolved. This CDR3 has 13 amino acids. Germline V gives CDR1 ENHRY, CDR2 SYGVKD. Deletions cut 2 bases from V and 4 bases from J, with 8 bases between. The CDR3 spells CAISEQEFYGYTF. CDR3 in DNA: TGTGCCATCAGTGAGCAGGAATTCTATGGCTACACCTTC.

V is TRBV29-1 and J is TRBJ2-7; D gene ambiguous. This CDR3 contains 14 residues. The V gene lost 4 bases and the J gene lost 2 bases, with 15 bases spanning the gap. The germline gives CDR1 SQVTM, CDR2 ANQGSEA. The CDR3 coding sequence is TGCAGCGTTGGCTTATCGGGCCCTCCCTACGAGCAGTACTTC. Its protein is CSVGLSGPPYEQYF.

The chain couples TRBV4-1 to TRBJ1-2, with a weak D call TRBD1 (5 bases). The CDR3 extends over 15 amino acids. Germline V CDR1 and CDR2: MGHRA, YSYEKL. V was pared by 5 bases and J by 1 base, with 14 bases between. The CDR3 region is CASSGREYLNYGYTF. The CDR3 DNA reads TGCGCCAGCAGCGGCAGGGAGTACCTTAACTATGGCTACACCTTC.

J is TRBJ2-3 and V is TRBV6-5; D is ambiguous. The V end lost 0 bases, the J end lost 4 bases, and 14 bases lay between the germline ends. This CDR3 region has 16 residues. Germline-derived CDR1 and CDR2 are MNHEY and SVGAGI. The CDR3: CASSYSSKHIADTQYF. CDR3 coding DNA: TGTGCCAGCAGTTACTCGTCTAAGCATATCGCAGATACGCAGTATTTT.

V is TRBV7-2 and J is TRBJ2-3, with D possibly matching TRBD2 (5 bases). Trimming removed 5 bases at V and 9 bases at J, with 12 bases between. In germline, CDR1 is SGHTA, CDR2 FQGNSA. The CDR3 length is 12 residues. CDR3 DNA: TGTGCCAGCAGCCGAGAGGGTGCGACGCAGTATTTT. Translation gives CASSREGATQYF.

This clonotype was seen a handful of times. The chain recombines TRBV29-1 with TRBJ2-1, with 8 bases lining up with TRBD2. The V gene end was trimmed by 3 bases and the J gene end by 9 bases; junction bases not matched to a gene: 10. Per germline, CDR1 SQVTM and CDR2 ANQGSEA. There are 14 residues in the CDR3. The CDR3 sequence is CSVDSGTSAAEQFF. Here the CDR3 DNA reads TGCAGCGTTGATAGCGGGACCTCGGCGGCTGAGCAGTTCTTC.

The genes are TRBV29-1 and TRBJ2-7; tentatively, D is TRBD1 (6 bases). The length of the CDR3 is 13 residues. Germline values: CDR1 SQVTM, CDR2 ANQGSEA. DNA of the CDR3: TGCAGTTACAGGGCGCCGGGTAACTACGAGCAGTACTTC. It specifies CSYRAPGNYEQYF.

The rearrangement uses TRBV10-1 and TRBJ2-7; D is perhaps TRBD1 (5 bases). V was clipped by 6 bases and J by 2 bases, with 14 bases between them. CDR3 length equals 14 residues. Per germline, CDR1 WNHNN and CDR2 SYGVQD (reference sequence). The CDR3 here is CASSLSRAPYEQYF. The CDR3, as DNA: TGCGCCAGCAGCCTTTCCAGGGCCCCCTACGAGCAGTACTTC.

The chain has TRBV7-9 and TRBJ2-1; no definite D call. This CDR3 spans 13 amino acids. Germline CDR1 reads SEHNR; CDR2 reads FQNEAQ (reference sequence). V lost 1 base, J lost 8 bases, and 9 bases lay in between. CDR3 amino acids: CASSLGRYDEQFF. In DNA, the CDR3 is TGTGCCAGCAGCTTAGGGCGGTACGATGAGCAGTTCTTC.

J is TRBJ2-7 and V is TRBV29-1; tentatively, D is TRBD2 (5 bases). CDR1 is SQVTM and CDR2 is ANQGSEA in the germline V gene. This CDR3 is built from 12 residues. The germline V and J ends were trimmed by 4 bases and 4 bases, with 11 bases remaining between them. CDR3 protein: CSVVGVAYEQYF. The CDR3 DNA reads TGCAGCGTTGTGGGAGTAGCGTACGAGCAGTACTTC.

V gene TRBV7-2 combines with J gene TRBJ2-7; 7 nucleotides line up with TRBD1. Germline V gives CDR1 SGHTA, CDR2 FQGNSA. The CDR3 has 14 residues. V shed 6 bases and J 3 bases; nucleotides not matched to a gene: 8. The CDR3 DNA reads TGTGCCAGCAGTCAGACAGGGACGAACTACGAGCAGTACTTC. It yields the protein CASSQTGTNYEQYF.

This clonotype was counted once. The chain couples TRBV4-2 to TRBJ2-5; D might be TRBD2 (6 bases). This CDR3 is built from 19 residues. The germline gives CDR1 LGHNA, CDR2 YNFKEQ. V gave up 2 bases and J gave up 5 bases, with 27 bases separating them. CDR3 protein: CASSQRLGGFLLEQETQYF. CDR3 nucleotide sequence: TGTGCCAGCAGCCAAAGACTTGGGGGGTTTCTTCTAGAACAGGAGACCCAGTACTTC.

The CDR3 spells CATSRAASYNEQFF. The CDR3 DNA is TGTGCCACCAGCAGAGCGGCTTCCTACAATGAGCAGTTCTTC. The rearrangement links TRBV15 to TRBJ2-1; D not resolved. The length of the CDR3 is 14 residues. The germline V gene has CDR1 LNHNV and CDR2 YYDKDF (reference sequence). Trimming took 1 base from V and 1 from J, leaving 5 bases between them.

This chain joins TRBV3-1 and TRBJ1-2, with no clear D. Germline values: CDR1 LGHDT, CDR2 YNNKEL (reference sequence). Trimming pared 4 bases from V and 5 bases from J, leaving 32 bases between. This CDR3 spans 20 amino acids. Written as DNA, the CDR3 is TGTGCCAGCAGCCCTGAAATTGTCTTCTCGGACGCATCCCTATTTTATGGCTACACCTTC. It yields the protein CASSPEIVFSDASLFYGYTF. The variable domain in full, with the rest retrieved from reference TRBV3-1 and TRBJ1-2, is DTAVSQTPKYLVTQMGNDKSIKCEQNLGHDTMYWYKQDSKKFLKIMFSYNNKELIINETVPNRFSPKSPDKAHLNLHINSLELGDSAVYFCASSPEIVFSDASLFYGYTFGSGTRLTVV.

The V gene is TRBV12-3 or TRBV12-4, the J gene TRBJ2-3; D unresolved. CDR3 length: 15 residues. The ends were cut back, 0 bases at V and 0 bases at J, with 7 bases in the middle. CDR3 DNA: TGTGCCAGCAGTTTAGCCTACCAGAGCACAGATACGCAGTATTTT. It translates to CASSLAYQSTDTQYF.

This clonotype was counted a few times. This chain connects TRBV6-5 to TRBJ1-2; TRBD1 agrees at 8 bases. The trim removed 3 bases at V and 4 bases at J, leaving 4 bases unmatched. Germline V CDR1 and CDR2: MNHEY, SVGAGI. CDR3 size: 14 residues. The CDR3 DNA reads TGTGCCAGCAGTTATGGACAGGGAGCCTATGGCTACACCTTC. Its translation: CASSYGQGAYGYTF.